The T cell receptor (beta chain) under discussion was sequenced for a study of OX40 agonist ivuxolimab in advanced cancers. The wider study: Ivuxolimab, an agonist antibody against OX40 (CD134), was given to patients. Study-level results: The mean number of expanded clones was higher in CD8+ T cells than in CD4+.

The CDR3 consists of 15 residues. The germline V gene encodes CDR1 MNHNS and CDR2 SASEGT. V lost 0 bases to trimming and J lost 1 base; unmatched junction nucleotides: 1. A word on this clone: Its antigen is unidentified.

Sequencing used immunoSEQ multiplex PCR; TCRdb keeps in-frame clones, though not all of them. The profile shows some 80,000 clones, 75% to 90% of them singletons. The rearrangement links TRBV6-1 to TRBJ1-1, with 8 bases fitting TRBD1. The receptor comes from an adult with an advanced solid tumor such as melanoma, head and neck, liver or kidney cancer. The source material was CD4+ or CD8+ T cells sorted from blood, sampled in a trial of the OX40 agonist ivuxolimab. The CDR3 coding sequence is TGTGCCAGCAGTGAAGCAGGGACAGGGAACACTGAAGCTTTCTTT. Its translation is CASSEAGTGNTEAFF.